This T cell receptor (beta chain) is drawn from a study of beta chain features in type 1 diabetes. This clone was detected only a few times. Its antigen remains unidentified. Each of the CD4+ naive, central memory, regulatory and stem cell-like memory populations was sorted via CD45RO/CCR7/CD25/CD127/CD95/CD27. The study reverse transcribed the entire isolated RNA, so it sequenced expressed TCRB transcripts. Sequencing was performed with immunoSEQ multiplex PCR; in TCRdb, only in-frame clones are kept and a portion is missing. Of 150,000 to 200,000 clones detected, just over 8% appear once; the ten largest clones hold approximately 0.54%. The germline gives CDR1 SGHRS, CDR2 YFSETQ. There are 15 residues in the CDR3. V trimming: 3 bases; J trimming: 2 bases; junction bases outside the gene matches: 5. Findings and limits, study-wide: Type 1 diabetes patients had TCRB CDR3s that were shorter (moderately but significantly so) in all four CD4+ subsets. Naive, central memory and Treg TCRB repertoires seemed to resemble each other more closely in patients than they did in healthy donors. When cDNA is sequenced, cells with high TCR expression could be over-represented.

This receptor was taken from a woman aged 18-29 years with type 1 diabetes. Sequenced input: central memory CD4+ T cells from blood. The chain combines TRBV5-1 with TRBJ2-7; 10 positions match TRBD1. The CDR3 region is CASSSAGTGAYEQYF. CDR3 sequence (DNA): TGCGCCAGCAGCTCGGCCGGGACAGGGGCCTACGAGCAGTACTTC. The entire variable domain, with the rest obtained from reference TRBV5-1 and TRBJ2-7, is as follows: KAGVTQTPRYLIKTRGQQVTLSCSPISGHRSVSWYQQTPGQGLQFLFEYFSETQRNKGNFPGRFSGRQFSNSRSEMNVSTLELGDSALYLCASSSAGTGAYEQYFGPGTRLTVT.